The T cell receptor beta chain under discussion was sequenced for a study of radiation and T cells in renal cell carcinoma (TCRdb year 2020). For the study in its entirety: Samples came from a clinical trial, in which primary renal cell carcinomas received 15 Gy stereotactic body radiation therapy followed by nephrectomy 4 weeks later. A total of approximately 53 samples underwent TCR beta sequencing, made up of approximately 26 tumors and some 27 peripheral blood samples. A total of about 4 million unique CDR3 nucleotide sequences, encoding 2.5 million to 3 million unique CDR3 amino acid sequences, were found across all 50 or so samples.

Sample time point, as interpreted from the label and publication: baseline pretreatment blood. What the treatment or condition label conveys for this sample: 15 Gy SBRT to primary tumor, nephrectomy 4 weeks later. To follow tumor-enriched clonotypes, peripheral blood was collected serially from radiation-treated patients at baseline and again at 2 weeks and 4 weeks after SBRT. All patients had renal cell carcinoma with clear cell pathology. The QIAamp DNA Blood Mini Kit (Qiagen) was used to prepare genomic DNA for TCR sequencing. The analyses included only samples that passed all quality control checks. Overall results and qualifications from the work: Because pretreatment tumor biopsies were not available, the baseline intratumoral presence of clonotypes could not be determined. Blood repertoire dynamics were not followed beyond 4 weeks after treatment. In blood, the top tumor clonotypes increased between baseline and 2 weeks post-radiation and then shrank by 4 weeks, which suggests that tumor-resident clones expanded only transiently. Effects of radiation dose or scheduling on the TCR repertoire could not be addressed with the single-armed trial design.

For this clone: There is no known antigen for this receptor. Nothing much larger sits one base from this clone, and base qualities are not available.

Counted from cysteine to phenylalanine, this CDR3 has 14 amino acids. Only the CDR3 portion is preserved as DNA: 42 bases, with reading frame beginning at the first base. CDR1 and CDR2 were assigned from the germline V gene (reference sequence) as SEHNR and FQNEAQ. V drops 2 bases and J drops 6 bases, leaving 12 bases in between. Following the manufacturer's recommendations, the immunoSEQ kit was used to generate TCR beta libraries from genomic DNA. To prepare libraries, a first multiplex PCR with proprietary primers was run, followed by a second PCR that added unique barcodes, and a bead cleanup was done after each round. A positive control reaction and a negative control reaction, both provided in the kit, were run with every batch of samples. The final libraries were assessed on an Agilent 4200 TapeStation D1000 ScreenTape, pooled by volume, and quantified by qPCR. Sequencing was performed on an Illumina NextSeq500 with a MidOutput 150-cycle cartridge, and 156 Read1 and 15 Index1 cycles were run with kit custom primers. The pooled library was loaded at approximately 1 pM, with an approximately 19% PhiX control spiked in. For the original study's pipeline: Vendor-processed data were analyzed in R, and a clonotype was defined as all T cells sharing the same CDR3 nucleotide sequence. In the clone abundance analyses, frequencies were normalized to the 10,000 most abundant clones in each sample. Before analysis, public T cell clones were removed, and these numbered fewer than six per sample on average. An abundance difference of at least 32-fold between compartments was the criterion for calling clonotypes tumor-enriched or baseline blood-enriched. Clonotypes expanded or contracted between blood time points were identified with a beta-binomial differential abundance model. Tumor-blood repertoire similarity was measured with the Baroni-Urbani and Buser coefficient, and group comparisons used two-tailed Wilcoxon tests in R. TCRdb provides this immuneACCESS table in a form limited to in-frame rearrangements. Some clones are lacking; in checked studies, under half of them reflect an unresolved V gene, and why the rest are absent is not known. Clonal size and the V and J genes are those of that table, whereas D and trimming came from the DNA. The table for this sample lists about 59,000 clones; about three quarters of them were counted only once. Of the sample, 7.3% falls within the top ten clones.

The chain couples TRBV7-9 to TRBJ2-3, with the D gene tentatively TRBD1 or TRBD2, based on 6 matching bases in each. The sample here was blood, taken from a patient whose treatment included radiotherapy and nephrectomy. This clonotype was sampled from a man aged 55 to 69 with renal cell carcinoma. The sequence in DNA is TGTGCCAGCAGCTTATCTCGGGGGCCGGATACGCAGTATTTT. Translation gives CASSLSRGPDTQYF.